The sequence of this TCR beta chain was determined in a study of cytomegalovirus exposure and HLA in healthy donors. Study observations and caveats: Most TCR sequences showed up rarely, but some public TCRs showed up in many donors.

Clones were sequenced by immunoSEQ multiplex PCR, and TCRdb holds only the in-frame ones, with some missing. The data hold under 200,000 clones, with under 90% observed a single time. Concerning this clone itself: Its antigen is unidentified.

V lost 7 bases and J lost 4, with 13 bases in between. Germline CDR1 SQVTM, CDR2 ANQGSEA. The CDR3 sequence is 13 residues long. Among the approximately 130 subjects of the validation cohort, separate from the 666-subject first cohort, were the donors. Sequenced: PBMCs. The chain employs TRBV29-1 and TRBJ2-2; D is perhaps TRBD2 (5 bases). The TCR originated in a man aged 18 to 35 in good health and CMV-seropositive. The CDR3 sequence is CSGASSGTGELFF. CDR3 sequence (DNA): TGCAGCGGCGCTAGCTCCGGCACCGGGGAGCTGTTTTTT.